This passage covers 5 T cell receptor beta chains from one sample sequenced in a study of response to subunit inactivated influenza vaccine. TCRdb analysed the RT-PCR reads with MiXCR anew, one entry per CDR3 protein. The sample consists of about 700,000 distinct CDR3 sequences, about 14% of them appearing once. This material consisted of PBMCs from blood, taken roughly 2 weeks before vaccination. The origin of the receptors is a man aged 50 to 60 who received an inactivated influenza vaccine.

This clonotype was counted between two and nine times. The chain links TRBV11-2 to TRBJ1-4; no reliable D call. V was trimmed by 5 bases and J by 7 bases, leaving 11 bases between them. CDR1 and CDR2 from the germline V gene are SGHAT and FQNNGV. The CDR3 has 13 amino acids. The chain's CDR3 is CASSTSPTEKLFF. The DNA of the CDR3 is TGTGCCAGCAGCACCTCCCCTACTGAAAAACTGTTTTTT.

DNA for the CDR3: TGTGCCAGCAGTGACAGGGGGCCGGACACTGAAGCTTTCTTT. It yields the protein CASSDRGPDTEAFF. The rearrangement joins TRBV12-3 or TRBV12-4 to TRBJ1-1; 10 bases are shared with TRBD1. CDR3 length: 14 residues. V trimming: 5 bases; J trimming: 3 bases; junction bases outside the gene matches: 3.

This clonotype was counted ten times or more. The rearrangement uses TRBV29-1 and TRBJ2-7; TRBD1 matches at 11 bases. This CDR3 has 14 amino acids. Germline loops: CDR1 SQVTM, CDR2 ANQGSEA. V shed 6 bases, J shed 1 base, and the junction held 5 bases outside the gene matches. CDR3 in amino acids: CSVIRDRGSYEQYF. The CDR3 DNA follows: TGCAGCGTCATCCGGGACAGGGGGTCCTACGAGCAGTACTTC.

This clonotype was observed a handful of times. The chain couples TRBV4-3 to TRBJ2-2; D gene unclear. V gave up 3 bases and J gave up 5 bases, with 10 bases separating them. Germline assignment: CDR1 LGHNA and CDR2 YSLEER. The CDR3 has 14 amino acids. The CDR3 nucleotides are TGCGCCAGCAGCCAGCCGGACCTGACCGGGGAGCTGTTTTTT. It translates to CASSQPDLTGELFF.

In its sample, this clonotype was seen a few times. The chain has TRBV6-1 and TRBJ2-7; the match to TRBD1 covers 8 bases. The CDR3 extends over 15 amino acids. Germline V gene data show CDR1 as MNHNS and CDR2 as SASEGT. V lost 3 bases, J lost 5 bases, and 9 bases stayed unmatched. This CDR3 is CASSDRDRIADEQYF. The CDR3 nucleotides read TGTGCCAGCAGTGACAGGGACAGGATAGCCGACGAGCAGTACTTC.